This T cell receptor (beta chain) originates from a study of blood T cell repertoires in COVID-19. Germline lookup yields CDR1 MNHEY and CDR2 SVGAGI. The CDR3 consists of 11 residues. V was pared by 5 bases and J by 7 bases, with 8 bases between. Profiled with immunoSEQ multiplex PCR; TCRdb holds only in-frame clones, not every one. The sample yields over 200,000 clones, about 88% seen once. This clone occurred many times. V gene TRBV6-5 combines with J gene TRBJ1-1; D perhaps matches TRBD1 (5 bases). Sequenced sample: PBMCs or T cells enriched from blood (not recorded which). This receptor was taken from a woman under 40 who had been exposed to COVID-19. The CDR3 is CASSRGGEAFF. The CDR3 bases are TGTGCCAGCAGTCGGGGGGGTGAAGCTTTCTTT.